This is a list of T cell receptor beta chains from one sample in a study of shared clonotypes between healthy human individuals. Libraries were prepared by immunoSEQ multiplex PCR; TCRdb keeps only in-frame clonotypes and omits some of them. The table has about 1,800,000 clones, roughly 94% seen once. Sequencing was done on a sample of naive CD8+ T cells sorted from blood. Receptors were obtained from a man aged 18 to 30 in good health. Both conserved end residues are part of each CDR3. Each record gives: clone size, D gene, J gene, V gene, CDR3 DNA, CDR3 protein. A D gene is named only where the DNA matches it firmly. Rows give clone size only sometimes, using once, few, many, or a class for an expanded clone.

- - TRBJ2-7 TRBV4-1 TGCGCCAGCAGCTTCCAGGACTCAGGCTCCTACGAGCAGTACTTC CASSFQDSGSYEQYF
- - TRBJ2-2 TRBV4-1 TGCGCCAGCAGCCAAGAGTCCGGTCCCACCGGGGAGCTGTTTTTT CASSQESGPTGELFF
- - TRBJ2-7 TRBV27 TGTGCCAGCAGTCCCCTTGGCGGATCCTACGAGCAGTACTTC CASSPLGGSYEQYF
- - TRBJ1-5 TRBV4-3 TGCGCCAGCAGCCAAGAGGCTGGGGGCTATCAGCCCCAGCATTTT CASSQEAGGYQPQHF
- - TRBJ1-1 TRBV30 TGTGCCTTATCAGGCCTCTCCGGCACTGAAGCTTTCTTT CALSGLSGTEAFF
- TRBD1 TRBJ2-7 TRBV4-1 TGCGCCAGCAGCCAGGGACAGACCTACGAGCAGTACTTC CASSQGQTYEQYF
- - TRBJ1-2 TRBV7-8 TGTGCCAGCAGCTCAAGTTTTGCAGGGGATTTTAACTATGGCTACACCTTC CASSSSFAGDFNYGYTF
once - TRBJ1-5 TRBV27 TGTGCCAGCAGTACCCAGGGGAGCAATCAGCCCCAGCATTTT CASSTQGSNQPQHF
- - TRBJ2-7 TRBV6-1 TGTGCCAGCAGTGAGTGGGGAAACCCCTACGAGCAGTACTTC CASSEWGNPYEQYF
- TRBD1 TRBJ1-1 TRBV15 TGTGCCACCAGCACCAACAGGGGGGAAGGCACTGAAGCTTTCTTT CATSTNRGEGTEAFF
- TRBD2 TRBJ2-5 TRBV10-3 TGTGCCATCAGTGAGGGACTAGCGGTCGCCCAAGAGACCCAGTACTTC CAISEGLAVAQETQYF
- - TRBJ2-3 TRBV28 TGTGCCAGCAGTTTAGTGGGGCCAGTAGCAGATACGCAGTATTTT CASSLVGPVADTQYF
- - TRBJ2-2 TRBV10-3 TGTGCCATCAAGGAAATTAACACCGGGGAGCTGTTTTTT CAIKEINTGELFF
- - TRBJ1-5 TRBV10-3 TGTGCCATCAGTGAGTTGGTGACGGATTATAGCAATCAGCCCCAGCATTTT CAISELVTDYSNQPQHF
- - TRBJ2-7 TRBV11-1 TGTGCCAGCAGCTTTGCATACGGGGAGCAGTACTTC CASSFAYGEQYF
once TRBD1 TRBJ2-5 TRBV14 TGTGCCAGCAGCCGCCGGGACAGGGTAGGGCAAGAGACCCAGTACTTC CASSRRDRVGQETQYF
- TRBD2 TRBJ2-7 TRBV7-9 TGTGCCAGCAGCTCTGCACTAGCGGGGCCTCGTTACGAGCAGTACTTC CASSSALAGPRYEQYF
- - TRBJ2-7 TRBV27 TGTGCCAGCAGCCTAGGCCTACTCTACGAGCAGTACTTC CASSLGLLYEQYF
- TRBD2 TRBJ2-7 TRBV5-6 TGTGCCAGCAGCTTGTTCCCACGACTAGCGGCTCCCTACGAGCAGTACTTC CASSLFPRLAAPYEQYF
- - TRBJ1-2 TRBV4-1 TGCGCCAGCAGCCAAGATTGGCCAGTGGCTGGCTACACCTTC CASSQDWPVAGYTF
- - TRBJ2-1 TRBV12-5 TGTGCTAGTGGTTTAGATGGGGACACATACAATGAGCAGTTCTTC CASGLDGDTYNEQFF
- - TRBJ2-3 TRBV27 TGTGCCAGCAGTTTGATTGAGGATACGCAGTATTTT CASSLIEDTQYF
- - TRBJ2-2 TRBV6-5 TGTGCCAGCAGTTTTCACCCGGGGCGGGAGCTGTTTTTT CASSFHPGRELFF
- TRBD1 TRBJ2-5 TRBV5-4 TGTGCCAGCAGGGGACCCACAGGGGGAGAGACCCAGTACTTC CASRGPTGGETQYF
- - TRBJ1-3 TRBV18 TGTGCCAGCTCACCACCCCCAGGGAGAAGTCCTGGAAACACCATATATTTT CASSPPPGRSPGNTIYF
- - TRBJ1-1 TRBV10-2 TGCGCCAGCAACAAGGGGGGACTCACTGAAGCTTTCTTT CASNKGGLTEAFF
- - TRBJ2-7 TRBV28 TGTGCCAGCAAGACCGGGACCACCTACGAGCAGTACTTC CASKTGTTYEQYF
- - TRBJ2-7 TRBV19 TGTGCCAGCACCGGGACGGATTTACCCTACGAGCAGTACTTC CASTGTDLPYEQYF
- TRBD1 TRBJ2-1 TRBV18 TGTGCCAGCTCAAGTGGGACAGTTGGCCACTACAATGAGCAGTTCTTC CASSSGTVGHYNEQFF
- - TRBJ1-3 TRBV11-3 TGTGCCAGCAGCTTAGATCGGAGCTCTGGAAACACCATATATTTT CASSLDRSSGNTIYF
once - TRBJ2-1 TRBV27 TGTGCCAGCAGTTTAGCCTCCTACAATGAGCAGTTCTTC CASSLASYNEQFF
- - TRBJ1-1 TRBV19 TGTGCCAGTAGTATAGGCTATATACTAGTGGGCACTGAAGCTTTCTTT CASSIGYILVGTEAFF
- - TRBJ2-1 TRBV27 TGTGCCAGCAGCTACTGGGGCAATGAGCAGTTCTTC CASSYWGNEQFF
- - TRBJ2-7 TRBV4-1 TGCGCCAGCAGCCAAGTCCGAGAAGCCTACGAGCAGTACTTC CASSQVREAYEQYF
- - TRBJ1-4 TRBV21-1 TGTGCCAGCAGCAATGGTAGGGACAATTCAACTAATGAAAAACTGTTTTTT CASSNGRDNSTNEKLFF
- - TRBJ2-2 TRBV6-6 TGTGCCAGCAGTCCTGATCGGCGGGAGCTGTTTTTT CASSPDRRELFF
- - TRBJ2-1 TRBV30 TGTGCCTGGAGTGTAGGCGTGGGCAATGAGCAGTTCTTC CAWSVGVGNEQFF
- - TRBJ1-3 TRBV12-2 TGTGCAAGTCGCTTTAGGGCCGGAAACACCATATATTTT CASRFRAGNTIYF
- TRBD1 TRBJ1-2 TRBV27 TGTGCCAGCAGTTTAAGCCCGACAGGGTACTATGGCTACACCTTC CASSLSPTGYYGYTF
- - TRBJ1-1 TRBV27 TGTGCCAGCAGTCGGGACCGCGTGGAAGCTTTCTTT CASSRDRVEAFF
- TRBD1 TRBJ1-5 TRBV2 TGTGCCAGCAGTGTACAGGGACAGTATAGCAATCAGCCCCAGCATTTT CASSVQGQYSNQPQHF
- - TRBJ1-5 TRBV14 TGTGCCAGCAGCCAAGGCAAATGGGGGGCTAGCAATCAGCCCCAGCATTTT CASSQGKWGASNQPQHF
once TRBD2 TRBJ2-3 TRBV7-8 TGTGCCAGCAGCAATGCCCCCGGGACTAGCGGGAGCACAGATACGCAGTATTTT CASSNAPGTSGSTDTQYF
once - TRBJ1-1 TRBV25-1 TGTGCCAGCAGTGAGGGTCTGGGTCTGCACACTGAAGCTTTCTTT CASSEGLGLHTEAFF
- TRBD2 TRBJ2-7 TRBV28 TGTGCCAGCAGACCCGGACTAGCGGGGGCCTACGAGCAGTACTTC CASRPGLAGAYEQYF
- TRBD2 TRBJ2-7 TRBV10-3 TGTGCCATCGCGGGGGATTACTACGAGCAGTACTTC CAIAGDYYEQYF
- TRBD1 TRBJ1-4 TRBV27 TGTGCCAGCAGTTCTTTGGGACAGGGGATTAATGAAAAACTGTTTTTT CASSSLGQGINEKLFF
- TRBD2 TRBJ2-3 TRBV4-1 TGCGCCAGCAGCTATACTAGCGGGGGGGCTCGCACAGATACGCAGTATTTT CASSYTSGGARTDTQYF
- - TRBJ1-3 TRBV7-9 TGTGCCAGCAGCCAGCTATCCATCTCTGGAAACACCATATATTTT CASSQLSISGNTIYF
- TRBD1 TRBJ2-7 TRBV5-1 TGCGCCAGCAGCTGGACAGGGGCAAATGAGCAGTACTTC CASSWTGANEQYF
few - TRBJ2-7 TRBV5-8 TGTGCCAGCAGCTCCGGACTGGCCTACGAGCAGTACTTC CASSSGLAYEQYF
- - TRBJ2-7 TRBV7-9 TGTGCCAGCAGCTTAGATGAGGGTGAAGGCTACGAGCAGTACTTC CASSLDEGEGYEQYF
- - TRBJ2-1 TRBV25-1 TGTGCCAGCAGTGGGTCCAGCGAGCAGTTCTTC CASSGSSEQFF
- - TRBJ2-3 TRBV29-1 TGCAGCGTCGCAGGCGGGGCCACAGATACGCAGTATTTT CSVAGGATDTQYF
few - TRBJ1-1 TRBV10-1 TGCGCCAGCAGTGAGTGGCCAGACGGGAACACTGAAGCTTTCTTT CASSEWPDGNTEAFF
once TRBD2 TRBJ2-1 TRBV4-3 TGCGCCAGCAGCCAAGATGGGACTAGCTATACCGAGCAGTTCTTC CASSQDGTSYTEQFF
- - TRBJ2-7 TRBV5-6 TGTGCCAGCAGCCTACAGGGAAGCTCCTACGAGCAGTACTTC CASSLQGSSYEQYF
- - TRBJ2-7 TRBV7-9 TGTGCCAGCAGCTTATGGGGAGCCTACGAGCAGTACTTC CASSLWGAYEQYF